The 15 T cell receptor beta chains presented below share a single source sample, sequenced in a study of T cell therapy after organ transplantation. Time point of the sample: 4-8 weeks after completion of therapy. Their recognized antigens are unknown. Measured with immunoSEQ multiplex PCR; TCRdb has only the in-frame clones, and not every one. The sample includes approximately 3,100 clones, around 81% of them seen just once. The sample consisted of CD8+ T cells from blood, taken after autologous CMV-specific T cell therapy. All receptors derive from a human patient who had received a solid organ transplant and had CMV disease. These T cells may partly come from the graft donor.

Here the CDR3 DNA reads TGTGCCAGCAGCCCGAAACAGGGGGTACACGAGCAGTACTTC. Translation gives CASSPKQGVHEQYF. The chain employs TRBV6-5 and TRBJ2-7; 8 nucleotides align to TRBD1. The CDR3 loop spans 14 amino acids. Per the germline V gene, CDR1 is MNHEY and CDR2 is SVGAGI. J lost 5 bases, V lost 6 bases, and 9 bases had no gene match.

The table lists this clone with a count of one. The chain employs TRBV20-1 and TRBJ1-2; D uncertain. V was clipped by 6 bases and J by 4 bases, with 9 bases between them. The CDR3 has 11 residues. The germline V gene encodes CDR1 DFQATT and CDR2 SNEGSKA (reference sequence). CDR3 residues: CSAALLYGYTF. The CDR3 DNA is TGCAGTGCGGCCCTTCTCTATGGCTACACCTTC.

The CDR3 nucleotides read TGTGCCAGTAGTACCAGCCCAGGGTACGAGCAGTACTTC. Its protein product is CASSTSPGYEQYF. The J gene is TRBJ2-7, the V gene TRBV19, with D perhaps TRBD1 (5 bases). Germline assignment: CDR1 LNHDA and CDR2 SQIVND (reference sequence). V shed 4 bases and J shed 4 bases, with 11 bases lying between them. This CDR3 has 13 amino acids.

This sequence joins TRBV5-6 and TRBJ2-2; no reliable D call. The CDR3 is 15 residues long. V lost 1 base, J lost 6 bases, and 13 bases lay in between. Germline loops: CDR1 SGHDT, CDR2 YYEEEE. Here the CDR3 DNA reads TGTGCCAGCAGCTTGATATTGGGGTATCCCGGGGAGCTGTTTTTT. Protein product: CASSLILGYPGELFF.

V and J are TRBV28 and TRBJ2-5; no reliable D call. V lost 6 bases to trimming and J lost 3 bases, with 5 bases between them. The V gene's germline CDR1 is MDHEN and CDR2 SYDVKM. CDR3 length: 11 amino acids. The CDR3, as DNA: TGTGCCAGCAGCACCAAAGAGACCCAGTACTTC. This sequence encodes CASSTKETQYF.

The chain uses TRBV27 and TRBJ1-2, with D perhaps TRBD1 (5 bases). Between the trimmed V and J ends, which lost 5 bases and 2 bases, there was a span of 12 bases. From germline, CDR1 is MNHEY and CDR2 SMNVEV (reference sequence). The CDR3 is made up of 14 amino acids. The CDR3 spells CASSRTGLNYGYTF. CDR3 coding DNA: TGTGCCAGCAGTCGAACAGGCCTGAACTATGGCTACACCTTC.

This clone is a singleton in its sample. The genes are TRBV28 and TRBJ1-1, with D possibly TRBD1 on 5 matching bases. The germline gives CDR1 MDHEN, CDR2 SYDVKM. V lost 1 base and J lost 3, with 9 bases in between. The CDR3 covers 14 residues. The CDR3 coding sequence is TGTGCCAGCAGTTTATCCGGACACTACACTGAAGCTTTCTTT. It codes for CASSLSGHYTEAFF.

The V gene is TRBV6-5, the J gene TRBJ2-7; 7 bases are shared with TRBD1. CDR3 length equals 15 residues. Germline V gene sequence: CDR1 MNHEY, CDR2 SVGAGI. J was trimmed by 5 bases and V by 6 bases; bases with no gene match: 13. The CDR3 sequence is CASSYSPTGPNEQYF. The CDR3, as DNA: TGTGCCAGCAGCTACAGTCCGACAGGGCCCAACGAGCAGTACTTC.

V usage is TRBV6-5 and J usage is TRBJ2-5; D not certain. The CDR3 consists of 13 residues. Germline lookup yields CDR1 MNHEY and CDR2 SVGAGI. Trimming removed 2 bases at V and 3 bases at J, with 7 bases between. CDR3 coding DNA: TGTGCCAGCAGTTACCACTATAAAGAGACCCAGTACTTC. It specifies CASSYHYKETQYF.

V and J are TRBV2 and TRBJ2-5; 9 bases match TRBD1. Unmatched junction bases numbered 7, after V lost 6 bases and J lost 5 bases. The CDR3 is 14 residues long. The germline CDR1 and CDR2 sequences are SNHLY and FYNNEI. CDR3 region: CASRETGGAETQYF. The DNA for the CDR3 is TGTGCCAGCAGGGAAACAGGGGGCGCGGAGACCCAGTACTTC.

The rearrangement links TRBV7-2 to TRBJ2-1, with D tentatively TRBD1 or TRBD2 (5 bases each). The CDR3 runs 14 residues. The germline V gene encodes CDR1 SGHTA and CDR2 FQGNSA. V was cut by 5 bases and J by 8 bases, with 16 bases left in between. CDR3 in amino acids: CASSDVALGDEQFF. The CDR3 DNA sequence: TGTGCCAGCAGCGACGTAGCGCTGGGGGATGAGCAGTTCTTC.

This rearrangement joins TRBV5-8 to TRBJ2-7; D is perhaps TRBD1 (6 bases). The CDR3 covers 12 residues. Between the trimmed V and J ends, which lost 4 bases and 6 bases, there was a span of 11 bases. The V gene's germline CDR1 is SGHTS and CDR2 YDEGEE. CDR3 DNA sequence: TGTGCCAGCAGCGCCAGGGGTGGCGAGCAGTACTTC. It codes for CASSARGGEQYF.

The DNA for the CDR3 is TGTGCCAGCAGTGGAGTGGACGATATCTACGAGCAGTACTTC. It encodes CASSGVDDIYEQYF. The rearrangement joins TRBV27 to TRBJ2-7; D is ambiguous. Looked up from germline, CDR1 is MNHEY and CDR2 is SMNVEV (reference sequence). The CDR3 runs 14 residues. The V and J ends lost 5 bases and 3 bases respectively, with 14 bases between them.

This clone was seen a handful of times. The CDR3 coding sequence is TGTGCCAGCAGTTACAAACAGGGTCCCTCACCCCTCCACTTT. Its protein is CASSYKQGPSPLHF. The chain employs TRBV6-5 and TRBJ1-6; weak D call: TRBD1 (6 bases). Germline assignment: CDR1 MNHEY and CDR2 SVGAGI. This CDR3 has 14 residues. Trimming stripped 2 bases from V and 10 bases from J, with 12 bases between.

CDR3 in amino acids: CASSLSGYNNSPLHF. CDR3 in DNA: TGTGCCAGCAGCTTATCCGGATACAACAATTCACCCCTCCACTTT. V usage is TRBV7-2 and J usage is TRBJ1-6, with D hard to call. CDR1 is SGHTA and CDR2 is FQGNSA in the germline V gene. Trimming left V 2 bases short and J 7 bases short, with 12 bases between. There are 15 residues in the CDR3. The full variable domain, completed using reference TRBV7-2 and TRBJ1-6, is GAGVSQSPSNKVTEKGKDVELRCDPISGHTALYWYRQSLGQGLEFLIYFQGNSAPDKSGLPSDRFSAERTGGSVSTLTIQRTQQEDSAVYLCASSLSGYNNSPLHFGNGTRLTVT.